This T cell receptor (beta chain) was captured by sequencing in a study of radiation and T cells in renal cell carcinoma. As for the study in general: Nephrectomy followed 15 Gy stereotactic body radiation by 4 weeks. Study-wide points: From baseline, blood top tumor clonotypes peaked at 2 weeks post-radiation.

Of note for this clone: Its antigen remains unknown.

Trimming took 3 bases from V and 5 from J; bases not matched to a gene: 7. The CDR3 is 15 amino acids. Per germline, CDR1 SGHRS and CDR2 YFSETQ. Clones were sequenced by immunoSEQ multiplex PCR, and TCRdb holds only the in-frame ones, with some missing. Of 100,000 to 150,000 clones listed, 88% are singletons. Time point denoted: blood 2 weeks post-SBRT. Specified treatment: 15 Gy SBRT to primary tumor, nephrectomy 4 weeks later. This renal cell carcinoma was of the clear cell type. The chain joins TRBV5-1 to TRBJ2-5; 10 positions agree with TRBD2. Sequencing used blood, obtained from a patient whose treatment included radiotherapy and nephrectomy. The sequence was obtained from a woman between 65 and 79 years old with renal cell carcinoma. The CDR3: CASSSASGGGETQYF. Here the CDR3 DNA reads TGCGCCAGCAGCTCGGCTAGCGGGGGAGGGGAGACCCAGTACTTC.